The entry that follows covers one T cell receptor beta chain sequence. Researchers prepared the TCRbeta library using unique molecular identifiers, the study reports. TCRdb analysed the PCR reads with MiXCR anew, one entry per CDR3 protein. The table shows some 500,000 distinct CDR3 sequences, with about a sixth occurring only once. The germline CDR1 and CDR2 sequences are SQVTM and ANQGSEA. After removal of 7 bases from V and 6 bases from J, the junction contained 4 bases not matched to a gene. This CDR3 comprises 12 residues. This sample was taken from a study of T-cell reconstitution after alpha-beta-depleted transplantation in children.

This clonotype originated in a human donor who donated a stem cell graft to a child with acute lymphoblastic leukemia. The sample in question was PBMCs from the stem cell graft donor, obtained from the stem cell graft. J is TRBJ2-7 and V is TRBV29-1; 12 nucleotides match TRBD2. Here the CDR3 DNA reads TGCAGCGCCTCGACTAGCGGGAGCGAGCAGTACTTC. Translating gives CSASTSGSEQYF.